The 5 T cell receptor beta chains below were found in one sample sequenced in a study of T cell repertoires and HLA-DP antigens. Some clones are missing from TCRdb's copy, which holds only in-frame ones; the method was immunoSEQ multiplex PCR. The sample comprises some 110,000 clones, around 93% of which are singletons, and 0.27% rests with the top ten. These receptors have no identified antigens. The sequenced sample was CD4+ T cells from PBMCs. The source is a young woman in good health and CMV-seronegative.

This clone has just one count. The CDR3 is CASSGRGEQYV. CDR3 DNA sequence: TGTGCCAGCAGTGGGAGGGGCGAGCAGTACGTC. The chain couples TRBV6-1 to TRBJ2-7; possible D gene TRBD2, 6 bases. CDR1 MNHNS and CDR2 SASEGT come from the germline V gene. CDR3 length equals 11 residues. Trimming stripped 4 bases from V and 6 bases from J, with 7 bases between.

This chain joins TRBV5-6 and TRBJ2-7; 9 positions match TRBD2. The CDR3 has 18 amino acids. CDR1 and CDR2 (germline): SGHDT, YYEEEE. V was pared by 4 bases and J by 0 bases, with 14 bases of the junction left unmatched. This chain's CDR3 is CASSGPAGTSLSSYEQYF. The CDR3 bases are TGTGCCAGCAGCGGACCCGCCGGGACTAGCCTGAGCTCCTACGAGCAGTACTTC.

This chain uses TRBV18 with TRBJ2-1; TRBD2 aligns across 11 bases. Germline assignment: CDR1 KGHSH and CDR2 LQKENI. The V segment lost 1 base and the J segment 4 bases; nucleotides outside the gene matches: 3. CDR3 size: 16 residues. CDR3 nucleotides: TGTGCCAGCTCACCACTAGCGGGAGGGTCGTACAATGAGCAGTTCTTC. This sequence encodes CASSPLAGGSYNEQFF.

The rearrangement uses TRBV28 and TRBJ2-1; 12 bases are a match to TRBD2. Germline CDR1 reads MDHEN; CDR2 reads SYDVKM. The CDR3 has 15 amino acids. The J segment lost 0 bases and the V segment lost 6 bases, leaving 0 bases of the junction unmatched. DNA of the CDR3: TGTGCCAGCAGGACTAGCGGGAGCTCCTACAATGAGCAGTTCTTC. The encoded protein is CASRTSGSSYNEQFF. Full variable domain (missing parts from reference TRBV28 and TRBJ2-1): DVKVTQSSRYLVKRTGEKVFLECVQDMDHENMFWYRQDPGLGLRLIYFSYDVKMKEKGDIPEGYSVSREKKERFSLILESASTNQTSMYLCASRTSGSSYNEQFFGPGTRLTVL.

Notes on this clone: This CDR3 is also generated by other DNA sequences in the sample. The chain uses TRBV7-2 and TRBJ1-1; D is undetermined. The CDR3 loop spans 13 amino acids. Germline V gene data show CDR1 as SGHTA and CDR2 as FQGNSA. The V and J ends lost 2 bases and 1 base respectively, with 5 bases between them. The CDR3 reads CASSLNRNTEAFF. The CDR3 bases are TGTGCCAGCAGCTTAAACAGGAACACTGAAGCTTTCTTT.